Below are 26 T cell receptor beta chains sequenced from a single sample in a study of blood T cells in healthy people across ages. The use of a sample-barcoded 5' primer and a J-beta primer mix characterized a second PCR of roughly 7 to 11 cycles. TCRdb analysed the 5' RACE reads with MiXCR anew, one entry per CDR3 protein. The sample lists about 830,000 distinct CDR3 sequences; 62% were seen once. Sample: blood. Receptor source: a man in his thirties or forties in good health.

CDR3 in DNA: TGTGCCAGCAGTTATCAAATACGAGGAGGGGGAGAGACCCAGTACTTC. The encoded protein is CASSYQIRGGGETQYF. This sequence joins TRBV6-2 or TRBV6-3 and TRBJ2-5; either TRBD1 or TRBD2 may supply D (6 bases each). Germline CDR1 is MNHEY and CDR2 is SVGEGT. This CDR3 has 16 residues. The ends were cut back, 3 bases at V and 4 bases at J, with 18 bases in the middle.

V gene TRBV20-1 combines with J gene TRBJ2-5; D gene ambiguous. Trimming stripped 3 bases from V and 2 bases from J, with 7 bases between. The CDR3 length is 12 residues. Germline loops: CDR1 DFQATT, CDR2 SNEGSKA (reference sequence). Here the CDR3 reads CSASGFQETQYF. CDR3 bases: TGCAGTGCTAGTGGATTTCAAGAGACCCAGTACTTC.

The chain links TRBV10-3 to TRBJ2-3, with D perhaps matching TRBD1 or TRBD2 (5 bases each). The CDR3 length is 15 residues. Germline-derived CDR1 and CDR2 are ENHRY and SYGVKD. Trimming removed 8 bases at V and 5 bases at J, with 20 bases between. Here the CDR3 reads CAIAPGPTPLDTQYF. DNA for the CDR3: TGTGCCATCGCCCCGGGACCTACCCCGCTAGATACGCAGTATTTT.

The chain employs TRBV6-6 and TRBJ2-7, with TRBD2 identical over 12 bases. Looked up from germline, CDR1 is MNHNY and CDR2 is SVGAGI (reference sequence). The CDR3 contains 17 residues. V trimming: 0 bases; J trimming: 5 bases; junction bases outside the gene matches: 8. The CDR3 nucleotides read TGTGCCAGCAGTTACTCGGGGACTAGCGGGTTATTAAACGAGCAGTACTTC. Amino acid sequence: CASSYSGTSGLLNEQYF.

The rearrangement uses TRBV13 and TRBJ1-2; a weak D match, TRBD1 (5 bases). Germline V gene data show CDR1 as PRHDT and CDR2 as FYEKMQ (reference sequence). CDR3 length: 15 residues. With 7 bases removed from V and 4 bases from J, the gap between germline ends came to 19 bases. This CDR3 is CASTEGAGNSYGYTF. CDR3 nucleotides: TGTGCCAGCACCGAAGGGGCAGGGAACAGCTATGGCTACACCTTC.

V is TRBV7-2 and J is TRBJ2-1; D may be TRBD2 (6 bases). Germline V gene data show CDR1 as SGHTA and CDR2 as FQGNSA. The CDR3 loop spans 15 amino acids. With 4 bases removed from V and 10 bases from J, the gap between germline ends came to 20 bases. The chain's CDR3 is CASSWRAGPPIEQFF. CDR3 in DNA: TGTGCCAGCAGCTGGAGGGCGGGGCCGCCCATCGAGCAGTTCTTC.

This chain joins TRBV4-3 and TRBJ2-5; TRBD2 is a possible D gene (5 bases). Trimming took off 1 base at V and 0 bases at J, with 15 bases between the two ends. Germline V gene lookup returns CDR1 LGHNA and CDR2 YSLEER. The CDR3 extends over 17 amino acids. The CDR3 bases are TGCGCCAGCAGCCAAGGAGGGTATATTCCCCACCAAGAGACCCAGTACTTC. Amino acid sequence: CASSQGGYIPHQETQYF.

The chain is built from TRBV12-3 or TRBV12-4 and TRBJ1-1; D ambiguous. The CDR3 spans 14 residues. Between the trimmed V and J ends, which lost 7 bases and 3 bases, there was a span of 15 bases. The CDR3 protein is CASTSTSGDTEAFF. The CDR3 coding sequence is TGTGCCAGCACCTCAACTAGCGGGGACACTGAAGCTTTCTTT.

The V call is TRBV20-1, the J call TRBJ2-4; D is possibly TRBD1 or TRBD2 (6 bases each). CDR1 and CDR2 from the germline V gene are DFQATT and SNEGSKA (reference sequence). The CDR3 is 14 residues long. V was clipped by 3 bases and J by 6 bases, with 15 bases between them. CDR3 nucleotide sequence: TGCAGTGCTAGTTCCGGGGGCCGGGGAAACATTCAGTACTTC. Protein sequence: CSASSGGRGNIQYF.

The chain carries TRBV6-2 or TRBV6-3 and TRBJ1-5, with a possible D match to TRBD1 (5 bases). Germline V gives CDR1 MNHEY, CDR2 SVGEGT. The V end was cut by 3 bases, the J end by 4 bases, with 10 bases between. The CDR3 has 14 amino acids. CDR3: CASSYNRTNQPQHF. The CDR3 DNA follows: TGTGCCAGCAGTTATAACAGGACAAATCAGCCCCAGCATTTT.

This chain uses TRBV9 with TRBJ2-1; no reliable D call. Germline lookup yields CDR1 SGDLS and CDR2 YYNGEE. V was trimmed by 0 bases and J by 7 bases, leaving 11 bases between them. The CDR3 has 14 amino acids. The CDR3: CASSVGWGSNEQFF. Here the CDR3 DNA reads TGTGCCAGCAGCGTAGGGTGGGGTAGTAATGAGCAGTTCTTC.

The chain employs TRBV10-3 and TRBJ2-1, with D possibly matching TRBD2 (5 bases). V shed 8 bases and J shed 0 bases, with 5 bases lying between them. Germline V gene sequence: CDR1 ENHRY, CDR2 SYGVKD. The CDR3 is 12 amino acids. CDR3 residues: CAIRGSYNEQFF. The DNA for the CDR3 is TGTGCCATCCGGGGCTCCTACAATGAGCAGTTCTTC.

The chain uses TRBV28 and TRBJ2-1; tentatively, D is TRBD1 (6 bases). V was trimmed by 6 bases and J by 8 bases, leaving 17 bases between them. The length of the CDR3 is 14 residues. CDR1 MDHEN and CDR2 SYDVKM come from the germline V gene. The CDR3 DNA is TGTGCCAGCAGCCGACCAGAGGGGGATGATGAGCAGTTCTTC. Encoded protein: CASSRPEGDDEQFF.

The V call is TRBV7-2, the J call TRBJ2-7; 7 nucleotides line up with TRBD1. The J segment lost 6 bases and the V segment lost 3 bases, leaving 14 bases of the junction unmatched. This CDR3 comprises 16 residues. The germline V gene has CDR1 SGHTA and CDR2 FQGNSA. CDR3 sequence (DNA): TGTGCCAGCAGCTTGGCCCCGACCCGAGGGGGCGGCGAGCAGTACTTC. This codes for CASSLAPTRGGGEQYF.

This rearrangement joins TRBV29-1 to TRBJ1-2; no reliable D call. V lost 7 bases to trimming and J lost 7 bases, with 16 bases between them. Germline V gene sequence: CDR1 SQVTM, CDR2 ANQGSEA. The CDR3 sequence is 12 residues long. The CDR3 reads CSGPDFGSGYTF. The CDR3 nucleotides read TGCAGCGGCCCGGACTTCGGGTCTGGCTACACCTTC. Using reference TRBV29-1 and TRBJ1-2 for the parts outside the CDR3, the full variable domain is SAVISQKPSRDICQRGTSLTIQCQVDSQVTMMFWYRQQPGQSLTLIATANQGSEATYESGFVIDKFPISRPNLTFSTLTVSNMSPEDSSIYLCSGPDFGSGYTFGSGTRLTVV.

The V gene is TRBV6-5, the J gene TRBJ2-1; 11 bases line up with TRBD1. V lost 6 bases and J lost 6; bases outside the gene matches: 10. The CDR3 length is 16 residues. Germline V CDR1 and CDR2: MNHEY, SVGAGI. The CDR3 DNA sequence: TGTGCCAGCAGATCCGGGACAGGGGGGGATTTCAATGAGCAGTTCTTC. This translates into CASRSGTGGDFNEQFF.

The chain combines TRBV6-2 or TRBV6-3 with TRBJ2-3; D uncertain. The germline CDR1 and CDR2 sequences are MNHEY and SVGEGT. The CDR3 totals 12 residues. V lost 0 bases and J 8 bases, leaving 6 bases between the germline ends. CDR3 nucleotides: TGTGCCAGCAGTTACTCGAGTAGTACGCAGTATTTT. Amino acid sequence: CASSYSSSTQYF.

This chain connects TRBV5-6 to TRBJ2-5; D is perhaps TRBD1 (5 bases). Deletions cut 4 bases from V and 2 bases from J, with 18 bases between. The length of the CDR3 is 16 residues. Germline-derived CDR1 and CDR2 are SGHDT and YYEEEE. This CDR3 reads CASSKSGSGLQETQYF. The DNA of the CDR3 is TGTGCCAGCAGCAAATCAGGGTCAGGGCTACAAGAGACCCAGTACTTC.

The CDR3 nucleotides read TGCAGTGCCCGCCCCCCGGCGGGTTTGGGCCAGTACTTC. This gives the protein CSARPPAGLGQYF. The chain combines TRBV20-1 with TRBJ2-5, with TRBD2 as a possible D gene (5 bases). The CDR3 length is 13 residues. Trimming stripped 6 bases from V and 10 bases from J, with 21 bases between. Germline V gene lookup returns CDR1 DFQATT and CDR2 SNEGSKA (reference sequence).

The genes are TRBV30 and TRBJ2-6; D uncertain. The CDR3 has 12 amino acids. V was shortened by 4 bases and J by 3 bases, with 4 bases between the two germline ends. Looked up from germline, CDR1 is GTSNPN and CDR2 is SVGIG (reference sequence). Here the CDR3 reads CAWMSGANVLTF. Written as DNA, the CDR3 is TGTGCCTGGATGAGTGGGGCCAACGTCCTGACTTTC.

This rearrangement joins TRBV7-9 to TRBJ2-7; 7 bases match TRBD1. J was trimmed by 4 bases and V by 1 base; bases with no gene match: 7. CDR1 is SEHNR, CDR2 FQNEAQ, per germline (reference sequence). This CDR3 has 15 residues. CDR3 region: CASSLVYRGLYEQYF. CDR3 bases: TGTGCCAGCAGCTTAGTGTACAGGGGTTTATACGAGCAGTACTTC.

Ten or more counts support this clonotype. The CDR3 sequence: CSARDAASGGITDTQYF. The CDR3, as DNA: TGCAGTGCTAGAGATGCGGCTAGCGGGGGGATCACAGATACGCAGTATTTT. The chain uses TRBV20-1 and TRBJ2-3; the match to TRBD2 covers 11 bases. The V gene end was trimmed by 0 bases and the J gene end by 2 bases; junction bases not matched to a gene: 7. Germline loops: CDR1 DFQATT, CDR2 SNEGSKA (reference sequence). The CDR3 loop spans 17 amino acids.

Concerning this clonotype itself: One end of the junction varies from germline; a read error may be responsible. The chain's CDR3 is CASSRSGTSGGVSTDTQYF. CDR3 DNA: TGTGCCAGCAGTCGGTCCGGGACTAGCGGGGGAGTGAGCACAGATACGCAATATTTT. The chain couples TRBV12-3 or TRBV12-4 to TRBJ2-3; 14 bases agree with TRBD2. There are 19 residues in the CDR3.

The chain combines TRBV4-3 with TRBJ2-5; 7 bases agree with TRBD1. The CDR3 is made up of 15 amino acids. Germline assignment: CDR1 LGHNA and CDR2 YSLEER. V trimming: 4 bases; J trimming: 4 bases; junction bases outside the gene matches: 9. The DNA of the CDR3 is TGCGCCAGCAGCCTATCGACAGGGCGTCTAGAGACCCAGTACTTC. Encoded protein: CASSLSTGRLETQYF.

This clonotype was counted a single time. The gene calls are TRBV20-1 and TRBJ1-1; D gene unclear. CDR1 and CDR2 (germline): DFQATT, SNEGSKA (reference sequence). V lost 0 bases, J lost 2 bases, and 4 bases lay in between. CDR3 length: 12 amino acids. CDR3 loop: CSARDVNTEAFF. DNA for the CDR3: TGCAGTGCTAGAGACGTTAACACTGAAGCTTTCTTT.

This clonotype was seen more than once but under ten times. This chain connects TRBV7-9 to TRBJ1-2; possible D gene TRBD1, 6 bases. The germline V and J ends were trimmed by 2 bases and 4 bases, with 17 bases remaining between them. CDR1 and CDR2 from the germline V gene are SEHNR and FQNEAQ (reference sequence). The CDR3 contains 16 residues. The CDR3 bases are TGTGCCAGCAGCTTACTCTCCGGGACAAGTTTCTATGGCTACACCTTC. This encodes CASSLLSGTSFYGYTF.